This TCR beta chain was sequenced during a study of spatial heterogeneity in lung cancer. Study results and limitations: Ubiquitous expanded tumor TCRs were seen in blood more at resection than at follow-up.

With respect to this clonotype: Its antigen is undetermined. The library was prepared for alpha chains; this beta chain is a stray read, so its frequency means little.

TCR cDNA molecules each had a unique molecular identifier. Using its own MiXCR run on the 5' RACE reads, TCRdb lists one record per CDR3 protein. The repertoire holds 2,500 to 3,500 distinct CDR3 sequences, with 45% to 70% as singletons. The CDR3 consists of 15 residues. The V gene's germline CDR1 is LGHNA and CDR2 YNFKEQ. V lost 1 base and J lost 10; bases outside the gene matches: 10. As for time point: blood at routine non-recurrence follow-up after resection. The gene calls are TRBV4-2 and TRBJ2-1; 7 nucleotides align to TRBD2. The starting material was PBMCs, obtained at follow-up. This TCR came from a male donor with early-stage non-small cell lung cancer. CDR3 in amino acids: CASSQVTTPGGEQFF. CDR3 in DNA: TGTGCCAGCAGCCAAGTCACAACGCCGGGGGGAGAGCAGTTCTTC.